The 13 T cell receptor beta chains below were found in one sample sequenced in a study of cytomegalovirus exposure and HLA in healthy donors. Primers: 60 Vbeta forward and 13 Jbeta reverse. Sequenced by immunoSEQ multiplex PCR; TCRdb stores in-frame clones only, minus some. The sample table sets out around 150,000 clones. Sequencing was done on a sample of PBMCs. These receptors were taken from a woman in her sixties in good health and CMV-seronegative.

The V gene is TRBV19, the J gene TRBJ2-3; 9 bases are a match to TRBD1. Germline V gene data show CDR1 as LNHDA and CDR2 as SQIVND (reference sequence). This CDR3 contains 15 residues. With 4 bases clipped from V and 0 bases from J, the junction kept 2 bases outside the gene matches. The DNA for the CDR3 is TGTGCCAGTAGTACCGGGACAGGGAGCACAGATACGCAGTATTTT. It is translated as CASSTGTGSTDTQYF.

V is TRBV2 and J is TRBJ2-7, with a weak D call TRBD1 (6 bases). Germline loops: CDR1 SNHLY, CDR2 FYNNEI. V dropped 3 bases and J dropped 2 bases, with 8 bases sitting between them. The length of the CDR3 is 13 residues. CDR3 in DNA: TGTGCCAGCAGTGAGCAGGGGACCTACGAGCAGTACTTC. It translates to CASSEQGTYEQYF.

V gene TRBV2 combines with J gene TRBJ2-2; a weak D match, TRBD1 (6 bases). V was clipped by 4 bases and J by 0 bases, with 9 bases between them. Germline assignment: CDR1 SNHLY and CDR2 FYNNEI. CDR3 length: 15 amino acids. The CDR3 protein is CASSGQATNTGELFF. The CDR3 nucleotides are TGTGCCAGCAGTGGACAGGCCACGAACACCGGGGAGCTGTTTTTT.

The chain has TRBV10-3 and TRBJ2-5; no definite D call. CDR1 and CDR2 (germline): ENHRY, SYGVKD. Trimming left V 3 bases short and J 3 bases short, with 8 bases between. The CDR3 runs 13 residues. As DNA, the CDR3 is TGTGCCATCAGTGATAGGCTAGAAGAGACCCAGTACTTC. It yields the protein CAISDRLEETQYF.

The rearrangement uses TRBV29-1 and TRBJ2-7; TRBD1 agrees at 7 bases. This CDR3 is built from 14 residues. V was clipped by 3 bases and J by 4 bases; unmatched bases: 9. CDR1 and CDR2 (germline): SQVTM, ANQGSEA. The CDR3 here is CSVEIRYRGYEQYF. The CDR3 region has the DNA TGCAGCGTTGAGATACGGTACAGGGGTTACGAGCAGTACTTC.

In regard to this clone: Other DNA variants within this sample encode the same CDR3. The V gene is TRBV19, the J gene TRBJ1-5, with no clear D. The CDR3 totals 16 residues. Trimming cost V 3 bases and J 0 bases, with 12 bases left between them. The germline V gene has CDR1 LNHDA and CDR2 SQIVND (reference sequence). CDR3 amino acids: CASSIPPVYSNQPQHF. The CDR3 DNA reads TGTGCCAGTAGTATCCCCCCTGTATATAGCAATCAGCCCCAGCATTTT.

The chain couples TRBV5-1 to TRBJ2-7; 10 nucleotides match TRBD1. Germline lookup yields CDR1 SGHRS and CDR2 YFSETQ. The CDR3 runs 14 residues. The V gene end was trimmed by 3 bases and the J gene end by 3 bases; junction bases not matched to a gene: 3. CDR3 protein: CASSSGTGVYEQYF. CDR3 coding DNA: TGCGCCAGCAGCTCCGGGACAGGGGTCTACGAGCAGTACTTC.

Details on this clone: Other nucleotide sequences from this sample produce the same CDR3. The rearrangement joins TRBV6-5 to TRBJ1-2; 10 bases map to TRBD1. The CDR3 runs to 15 residues. V lost 5 bases to trimming and J lost 2 bases; unmatched junction nucleotides: 5. Germline V lookup: CDR1 MNHEY, CDR2 SVGAGI. The CDR3 nucleotides read TGTGCCAGCAGTCCCCGGACAGGGGGAAACTATGGCTACACCTTC. Protein product: CASSPRTGGNYGYTF.

CDR3 DNA: TGTGCCAGCAGTCTCAGGGTGTACACTGAAGCTTTCTTT. This codes for CASSLRVYTEAFF. This chain uses TRBV14 with TRBJ1-1; TRBD1 is a possible D gene (5 bases). Germline CDR1 SGHDN, CDR2 FVKESK. V lost 6 bases and J lost 3, with 11 bases in between. CDR3 length: 13 amino acids.

The genes are TRBV5-4 and TRBJ1-1; tentative D call: TRBD1 (6 bases). The germline V and J ends were trimmed by 1 base and 5 bases, with 9 bases remaining between them. The CDR3 spans 13 residues. Germline V gene sequence: CDR1 SGHNT, CDR2 YYREEE (reference sequence). CDR3 coding DNA: TGTGCCAGCAGCTTGACAGGGTGGACTGAAGCTTTCTTT. This encodes CASSLTGWTEAFF.

The chain is built from TRBV5-6 and TRBJ1-5; the match to TRBD1 covers 8 bases. This CDR3 contains 17 residues. The V segment lost 1 base and the J segment 3 bases; nucleotides outside the gene matches: 9. Germline V CDR1 and CDR2: SGHDT, YYEEEE. The CDR3 region is CASSLWTRQGINQPQHF. The CDR3 DNA reads as TGTGCCAGCAGCTTGTGGACCCGACAGGGGATCAATCAGCCCCAGCATTTT.

This chain connects TRBV2 to TRBJ1-2; D is uncertain. The CDR3 runs 14 residues. CDR1 and CDR2 from the germline V gene are SNHLY and FYNNEI. V lost 1 base and J lost 6, with 12 bases in between. CDR3 protein: CASSEDFTTNGYTF. The DNA for the CDR3 is TGTGCCAGCAGTGAAGATTTTACTACGAATGGCTACACCTTC.

This chain connects TRBV5-1 to TRBJ2-1; 11 bases align to TRBD2. CDR3 length: 19 amino acids. Germline V gene lookup returns CDR1 SGHRS and CDR2 YFSETQ. The ends lost 2 bases at V and 2 bases at J; junction bases unmatched: 12. DNA for the CDR3: TGCGCCAGCAGCTTACTAGCGGGGGTCTCCCCGGTCCCCTACAATGAGCAGTTCTTC. Protein sequence: CASSLLAGVSPVPYNEQFF. The whole variable domain, filled in from reference TRBV5-1 and TRBJ2-1, reads KAGVTQTPRYLIKTRGQQVTLSCSPISGHRSVSWYQQTPGQGLQFLFEYFSETQRNKGNFPGRFSGRQFSNSRSEMNVSTLELGDSALYLCASSLLAGVSPVPYNEQFFGPGTRLTVL.